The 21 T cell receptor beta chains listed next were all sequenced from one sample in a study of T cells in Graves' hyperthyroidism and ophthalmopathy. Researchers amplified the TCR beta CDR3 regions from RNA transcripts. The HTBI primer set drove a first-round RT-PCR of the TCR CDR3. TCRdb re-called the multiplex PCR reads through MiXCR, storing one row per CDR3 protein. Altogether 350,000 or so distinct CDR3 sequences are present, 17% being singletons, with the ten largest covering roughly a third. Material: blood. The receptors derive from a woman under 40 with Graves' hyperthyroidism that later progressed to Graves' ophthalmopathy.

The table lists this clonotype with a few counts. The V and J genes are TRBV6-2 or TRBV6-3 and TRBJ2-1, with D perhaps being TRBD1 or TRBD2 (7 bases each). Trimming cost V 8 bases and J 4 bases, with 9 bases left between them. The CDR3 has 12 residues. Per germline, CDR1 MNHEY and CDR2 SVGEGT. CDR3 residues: CASQGGYNEQFF. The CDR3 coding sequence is TGTGCCAGCCAGGGGGGGTACAATGAGCAGTTCTTC.

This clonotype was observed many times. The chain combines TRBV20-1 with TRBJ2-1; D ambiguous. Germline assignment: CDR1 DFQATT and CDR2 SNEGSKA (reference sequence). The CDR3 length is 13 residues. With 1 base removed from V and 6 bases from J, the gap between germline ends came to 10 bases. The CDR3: CSARAPTGNEQFF. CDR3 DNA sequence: TGCAGTGCTAGAGCCCCGACGGGCAATGAGCAGTTCTTC.

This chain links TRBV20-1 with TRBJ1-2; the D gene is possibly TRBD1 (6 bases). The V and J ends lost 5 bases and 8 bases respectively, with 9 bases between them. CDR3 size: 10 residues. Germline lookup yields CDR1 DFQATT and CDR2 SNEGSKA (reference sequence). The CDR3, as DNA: TGCAGTGCTTTCACAGGGGGCTACACCTTC. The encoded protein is CSAFTGGYTF.

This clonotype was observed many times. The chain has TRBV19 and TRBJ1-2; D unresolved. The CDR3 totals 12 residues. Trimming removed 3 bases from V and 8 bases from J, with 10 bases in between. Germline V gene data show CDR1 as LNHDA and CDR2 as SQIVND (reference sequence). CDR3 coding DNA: TGTGCCAGTAGTATCGTACCTTCCGGCTACACCTTC. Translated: CASSIVPSGYTF.

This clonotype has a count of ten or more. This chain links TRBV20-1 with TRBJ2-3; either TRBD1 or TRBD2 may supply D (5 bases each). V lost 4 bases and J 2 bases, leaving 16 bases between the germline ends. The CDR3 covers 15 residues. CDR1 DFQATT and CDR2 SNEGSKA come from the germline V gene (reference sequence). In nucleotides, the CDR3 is TGCAGTGCTACCGCCGGGACCCACTTCACAGATACGCAGTATTTT. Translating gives CSATAGTHFTDTQYF.

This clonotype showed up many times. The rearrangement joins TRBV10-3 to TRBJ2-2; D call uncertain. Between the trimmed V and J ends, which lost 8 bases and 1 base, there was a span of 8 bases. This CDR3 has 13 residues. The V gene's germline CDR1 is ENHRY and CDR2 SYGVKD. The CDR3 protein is CAIRGENTGELFF. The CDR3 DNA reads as TGTGCCATCCGTGGGGAGAACACCGGGGAGCTGTTTTTT.

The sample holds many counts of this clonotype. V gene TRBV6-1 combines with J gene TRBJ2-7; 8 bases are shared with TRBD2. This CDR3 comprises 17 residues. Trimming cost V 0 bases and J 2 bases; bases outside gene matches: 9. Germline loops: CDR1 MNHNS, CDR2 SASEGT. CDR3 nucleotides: TGTGCCAGCAGTGAAGCGCGTTTTGCGGGGGGCACCTACGAGCAGTACTTC. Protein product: CASSEARFAGGTYEQYF.

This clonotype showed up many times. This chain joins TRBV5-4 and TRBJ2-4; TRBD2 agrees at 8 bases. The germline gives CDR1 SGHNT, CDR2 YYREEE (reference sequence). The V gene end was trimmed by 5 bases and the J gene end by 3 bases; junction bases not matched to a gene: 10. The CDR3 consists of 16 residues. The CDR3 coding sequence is TGTGCCAGCAGGATGGCGGGAGGTGTTGGCAAAAACATTCAGTACTTC. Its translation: CASRMAGGVGKNIQYF.

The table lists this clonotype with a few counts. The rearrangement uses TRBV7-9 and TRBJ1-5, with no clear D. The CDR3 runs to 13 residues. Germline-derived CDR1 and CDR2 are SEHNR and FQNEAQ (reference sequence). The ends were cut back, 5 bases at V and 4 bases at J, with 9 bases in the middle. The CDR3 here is CASSPEANQPQHF. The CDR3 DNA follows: TGTGCCAGCAGCCCCGAAGCTAATCAGCCCCAGCATTTT.

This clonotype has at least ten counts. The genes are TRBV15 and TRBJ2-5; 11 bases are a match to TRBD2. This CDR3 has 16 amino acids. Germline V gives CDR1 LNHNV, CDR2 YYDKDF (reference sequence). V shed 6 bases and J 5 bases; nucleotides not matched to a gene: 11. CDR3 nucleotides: TGTGCCACCAGGCGCAACCTAGCGGGAGGACGGGAGACCCAGTACTTC. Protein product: CATRRNLAGGRETQYF.

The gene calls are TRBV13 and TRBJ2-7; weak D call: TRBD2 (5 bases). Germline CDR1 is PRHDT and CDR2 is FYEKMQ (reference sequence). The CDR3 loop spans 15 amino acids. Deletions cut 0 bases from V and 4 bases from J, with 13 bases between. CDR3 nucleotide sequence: TGTGCCAGCAGCTTAGGGGAGGTCCTAAATTACGAGCAGTACTTC. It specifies CASSLGEVLNYEQYF.

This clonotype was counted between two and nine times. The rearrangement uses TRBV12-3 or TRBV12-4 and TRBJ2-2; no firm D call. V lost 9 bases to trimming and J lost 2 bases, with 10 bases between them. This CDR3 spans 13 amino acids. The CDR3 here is CASGGFNTGELFF. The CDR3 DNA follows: TGTGCCAGTGGCGGATTCAACACCGGGGAGCTGTTTTTT.

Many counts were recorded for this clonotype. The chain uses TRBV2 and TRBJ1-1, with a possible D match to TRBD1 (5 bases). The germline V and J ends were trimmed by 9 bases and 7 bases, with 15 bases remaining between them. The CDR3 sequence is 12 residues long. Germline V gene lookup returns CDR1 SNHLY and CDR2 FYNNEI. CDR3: CARTLAGDEAFF. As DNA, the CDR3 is TGTGCCAGAACCCTCGCGGGGGATGAAGCTTTCTTT. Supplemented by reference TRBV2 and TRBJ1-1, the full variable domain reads EPEVTQTPSHQVTQMGQEVILRCVPISNHLYFYWYRQILGQKVEFLVSFYNNEISEKSEIFDDQFSVERPDGSNFTLKIRSTKLEDSAMYFCARTLAGDEAFFGQGTRLTVV.

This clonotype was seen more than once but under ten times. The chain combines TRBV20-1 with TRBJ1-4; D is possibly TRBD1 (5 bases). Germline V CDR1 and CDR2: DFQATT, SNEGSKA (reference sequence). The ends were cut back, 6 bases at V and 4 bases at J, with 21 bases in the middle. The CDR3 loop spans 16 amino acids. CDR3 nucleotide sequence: TGCAGTGCCCAAAATCGACCTGGGGCGGTTAATGAAAAACTGTTTTTT. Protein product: CSAQNRPGAVNEKLFF.

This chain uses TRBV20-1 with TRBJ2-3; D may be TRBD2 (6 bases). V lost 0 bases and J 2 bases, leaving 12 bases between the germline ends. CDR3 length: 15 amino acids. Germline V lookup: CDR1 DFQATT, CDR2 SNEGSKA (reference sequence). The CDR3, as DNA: TGCAGTGCTAGAGACCGGGACTGGTTCACAGATACGCAGTATTTT. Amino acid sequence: CSARDRDWFTDTQYF.

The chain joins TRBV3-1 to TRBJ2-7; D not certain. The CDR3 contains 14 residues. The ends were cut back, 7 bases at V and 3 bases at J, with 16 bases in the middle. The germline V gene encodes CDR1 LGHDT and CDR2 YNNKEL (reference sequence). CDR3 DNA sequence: TGTGCCAGCACGCCCCCCGGTATTATCTACGAGCAGTACTTC. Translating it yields CASTPPGIIYEQYF.

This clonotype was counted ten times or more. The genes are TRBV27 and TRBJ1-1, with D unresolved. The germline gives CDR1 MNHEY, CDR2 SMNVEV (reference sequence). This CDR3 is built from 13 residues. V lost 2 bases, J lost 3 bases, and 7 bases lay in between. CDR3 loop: CASSLSWYTEAFF. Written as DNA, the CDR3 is TGTGCCAGCAGTTTAAGTTGGTACACTGAAGCTTTCTTT.

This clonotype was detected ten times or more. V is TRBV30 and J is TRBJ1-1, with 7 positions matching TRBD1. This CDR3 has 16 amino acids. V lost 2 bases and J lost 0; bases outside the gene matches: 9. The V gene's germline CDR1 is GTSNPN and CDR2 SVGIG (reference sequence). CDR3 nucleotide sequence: TGTGCCTGGAGTAGATCGACAGGGAACCTGAACACTGAAGCTTTCTTT. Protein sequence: CAWSRSTGNLNTEAFF.

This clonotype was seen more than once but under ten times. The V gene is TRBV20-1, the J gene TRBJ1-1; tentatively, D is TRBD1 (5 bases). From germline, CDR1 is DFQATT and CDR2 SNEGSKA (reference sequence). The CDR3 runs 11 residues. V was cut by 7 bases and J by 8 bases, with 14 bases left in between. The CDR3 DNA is TGCAGTGTCAGGGACTTTGAGGAAGCTTTCTTT. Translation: CSVRDFEEAFF.

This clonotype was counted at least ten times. Here the CDR3 reads CSARGIDFYEQYF. In nucleotides, the CDR3 is TGCAGTGCTAGGGGTATTGACTTCTACGAGCAGTACTTC. The chain employs TRBV20-1 and TRBJ2-7; D not resolved. The CDR3 contains 13 residues. Germline values: CDR1 DFQATT, CDR2 SNEGSKA (reference sequence). V was cut by 3 bases and J by 3 bases, with 12 bases left in between.

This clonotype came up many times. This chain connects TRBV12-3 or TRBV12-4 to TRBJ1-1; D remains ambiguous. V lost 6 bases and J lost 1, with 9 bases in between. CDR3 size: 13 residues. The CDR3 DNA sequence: TGTGCCAGCAGGACCGTGCGGAACACTGAAGCTTTCTTT. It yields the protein CASRTVRNTEAFF.